The clone carrying this T cell receptor beta chain occurred a few times. Its target is unknown. Investigators reverse transcribed all isolated RNA, so they sequenced expressed TCRB transcripts. Regulatory, naive and central memory T cell samples averaged roughly 4 million reads. TCRdb keeps only in-frame clones here, not all; method: immunoSEQ multiplex PCR. The data contain a few hundred thousand clones, 16% of them singletons. The CDR3 is 13 residues long. V was cut by 8 bases and J by 4 bases, with 14 bases left in between. Germline V lookup: CDR1 SGHTA, CDR2 FQGNSA. The sample is drawn from a study of beta chain features in type 1 diabetes. Whole-study context: Age, gender and cell yields were alike across patients and healthy donors.

Overall study results and limits: Researchers report that Type 1 diabetes patients had moderately but significantly shorter TCRB CDR3s across all four CD4+ subsets. Patients and controls would share equally any PCR tilt toward shorter templates. VDJ junctions from type 1 diabetes patients carried fewer insertions and larger deletions.

This rearrangement joins TRBV7-2 to TRBJ1-2, with D possibly matching TRBD1 (5 bases). This receptor was taken from a young man with type 1 diabetes. Sequenced input: naive CD4+ T cells from blood. The CDR3 region is CASHVGGAYGYTF. Written as DNA, the CDR3 is TGTGCCAGCCACGTTGGAGGGGCCTATGGCTACACCTTC.